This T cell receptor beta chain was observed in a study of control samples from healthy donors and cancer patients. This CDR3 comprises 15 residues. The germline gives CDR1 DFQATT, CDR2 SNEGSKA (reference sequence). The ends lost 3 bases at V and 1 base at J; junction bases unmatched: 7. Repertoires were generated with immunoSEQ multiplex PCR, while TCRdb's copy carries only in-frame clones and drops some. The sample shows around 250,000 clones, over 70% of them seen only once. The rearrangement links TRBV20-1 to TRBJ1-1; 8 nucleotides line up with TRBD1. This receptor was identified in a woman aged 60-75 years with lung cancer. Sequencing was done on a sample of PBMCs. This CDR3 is CSASRDRGENTEAFF. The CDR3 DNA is TGCAGTGCTAGTCGAGACAGGGGCGAGAACACTGAAGCTTTCTTT.